Below are 20 T cell receptor beta chains sequenced from a single sample in a study of T cell responses to AZD1222 COVID-19 vaccine. The method was immunoSEQ multiplex PCR; TCRdb's version includes in-frame clones alone and lacks a portion of them. The sample lists approximately 110,000 clones, about 85% occurring once. This specimen was peripheral blood, taken 28 days after the second AZD1222 dose. The receptors derive from an adult who received the AZD1222 COVID-19 vaccine.

The chain joins TRBV5-1 to TRBJ2-3, with TRBD2 matching over 8 bases. The J segment lost 1 base and the V segment lost 0 bases, leaving 10 bases of the junction unmatched. The CDR3 runs to 18 residues. Germline V gene lookup returns CDR1 SGHRS and CDR2 YFSETQ. The CDR3 protein is CASSLELADGWGTDTQYF. CDR3 sequence (DNA): TGCGCCAGCAGCTTGGAACTAGCGGACGGGTGGGGCACAGATACGCAGTATTTT. Looking up the rest from reference TRBV5-1 and TRBJ2-3 gives the full variable domain: KAGVTQTPRYLIKTRGQQVTLSCSPISGHRSVSWYQQTPGQGLQFLFEYFSETQRNKGNFPGRFSGRQFSNSRSEMNVSTLELGDSALYLCASSLELADGWGTDTQYFGPGTRLTVL.

CDR3: CASSPRTGPEKLFF. CDR3 nucleotides: TGTGCCAGCAGCCCTCGGACAGGTCCTGAAAAACTGTTTTTT. V gene TRBV9 combines with J gene TRBJ1-4; TRBD1 aligns across 7 bases. The V segment lost 4 bases and the J segment 7 bases; nucleotides outside the gene matches: 7. Germline V CDR1 and CDR2: SGDLS, YYNGEE. The length of the CDR3 is 14 residues.

The rearrangement joins TRBV6-5 to TRBJ1-6; TRBD1 is a possible D gene (5 bases). CDR1 and CDR2 (germline): MNHEY, SVGAGI. V lost 4 bases to trimming and J lost 7 bases, with 14 bases between them. The length of the CDR3 is 15 residues. CDR3 DNA sequence: TGTGCCAGCAGTTGGTCGGGACGCCTCAATTCACCCCTCCACTTT. It is translated as CASSWSGRLNSPLHF.

Concerning this clone itself: The same CDR3 is also encoded by other DNA sequences in this sample. The V call is TRBV9, the J call TRBJ2-7; TRBD2 matches at 10 bases. V gave up 0 bases and J gave up 2 bases; unmatched junction bases: 2. Per germline, CDR1 SGDLS and CDR2 YYNGEE. The CDR3 spans 15 residues. In DNA form, the CDR3 reads TGTGCCAGCAGCGTAGGGACTAGCGGCACCTACGAGCAGTACTTC. Amino acids: CASSVGTSGTYEQYF.

This clone was seen a handful of times. The genes are TRBV28 and TRBJ1-6, with D unclear. Germline V CDR1 and CDR2: MDHEN, SYDVKM. The V and J ends lost 7 bases and 5 bases respectively, with 9 bases between them. The CDR3 contains 13 residues. This CDR3 is CASMNLNNSPLHF. The CDR3 DNA sequence: TGTGCCAGCATGAACCTTAATAATTCACCCCTCCACTTT.

This chain links TRBV11-2 with TRBJ1-5, with D tentatively TRBD1 (5 bases). The germline CDR1 and CDR2 sequences are SGHAT and FQNNGV. This CDR3 contains 13 residues. Trimming pared 5 bases from V and 4 bases from J, leaving 9 bases between. CDR3: CASSQTENQPQHF. CDR3 DNA: TGTGCCAGCAGCCAGACAGAAAATCAGCCCCAGCATTTT.

The chain is built from TRBV28 and TRBJ1-2, with 11 bases fitting TRBD1. The CDR3 length is 17 residues. After removal of 5 bases from V and 5 bases from J, the junction contained 13 bases not matched to a gene. Germline loops: CDR1 MDHEN, CDR2 SYDVKM. The CDR3 is CASSLSSGTGGLYGYTF. The CDR3 DNA reads as TGTGCCAGCAGTCTCTCCTCCGGGACAGGGGGTTTGTATGGCTACACCTTC.

The rearrangement links TRBV5-1 to TRBJ2-3, with 12 bases aligning to TRBD2. The CDR3 sequence is 16 residues long. The germline gives CDR1 SGHRS, CDR2 YFSETQ. Unmatched junction bases numbered 5, after V lost 0 bases and J lost 6 bases. This CDR3 reads CASSLEGLAGGDTQYF. The CDR3 DNA reads as TGCGCCAGCAGCTTGGAGGGACTAGCGGGCGGGGATACGCAGTATTTT.

The V and J genes are TRBV18 and TRBJ1-5; D gene uncertain. V gave up 3 bases and J gave up 6 bases, with 9 bases separating them. This CDR3 comprises 13 residues. Germline V gene data show CDR1 as KGHSH and CDR2 as LQKENI. The CDR3 region is CASSPQEAQPQHF. The CDR3 DNA is TGTGCCAGCTCACCCCAAGAGGCTCAGCCCCAGCATTTT.

This rearrangement joins TRBV4-3 to TRBJ2-5; D is undetermined. Germline assignment: CDR1 LGHNA and CDR2 YSLEER. V shed 0 bases and J shed 6 bases, with 14 bases lying between them. This CDR3 comprises 15 residues. This CDR3 is CASSQEHPSLKTQYF. In DNA, the CDR3 is TGCGCCAGCAGCCAAGAGCACCCCTCCTTGAAGACCCAGTACTTC.

The CDR3 bases are TGCGCCAGCAGCCAAGTGGACTTAATCGCCTACAATGAGCAGTTCTTC. Translation: CASSQVDLIAYNEQFF. The gene calls are TRBV4-1 and TRBJ2-1, with D perhaps TRBD2 (5 bases). From germline, CDR1 is MGHRA and CDR2 YSYEKL. The V and J ends lost 1 base and 2 bases respectively, with 12 bases between them. The CDR3 extends over 16 amino acids.

This clone has only one observation. The chain links TRBV4-2 to TRBJ2-5; no clear D gene. The CDR3 length is 17 residues. Germline loops: CDR1 LGHNA, CDR2 YNFKEQ. The ends were cut back, 0 bases at V and 5 bases at J, with 19 bases in the middle. The chain's CDR3 is CASSQDMGLGQEETQYF. The CDR3 coding sequence is TGTGCCAGCAGCCAAGATATGGGGTTGGGCCAGGAGGAGACCCAGTACTTC.

This chain's CDR3 is CASSVGIAGWDEQFF. Here the CDR3 DNA reads TGTGCCAGCAGCGTAGGGATAGCGGGGTGGGATGAGCAGTTCTTC. The chain joins TRBV9 to TRBJ2-1, with 8 bases aligning to TRBD2. V was clipped by 0 bases and J by 8 bases; unmatched bases: 7. The CDR3 covers 15 residues. Germline V gene data show CDR1 as SGDLS and CDR2 as YYNGEE.

This clone has just one count. The chain combines TRBV15 with TRBJ2-3, with D tentatively TRBD1 (5 bases). Germline lookup yields CDR1 LNHNV and CDR2 YYDKDF (reference sequence). The CDR3 extends over 16 amino acids. The ends were cut back, 5 bases at V and 2 bases at J, with 17 bases in the middle. This CDR3 reads CATSGLTVSFTDTQYF. CDR3 bases: TGTGCCACCAGCGGGCTGACAGTTAGCTTCACAGATACGCAGTATTTT.

Only a few counts were recorded for this clone. The rearrangement joins TRBV5-4 to TRBJ2-7; D may be TRBD1 (6 bases). V lost 0 bases and J lost 6, with 10 bases in between. The V gene's germline CDR1 is SGHNT and CDR2 YYREEE (reference sequence). This CDR3 comprises 13 residues. This CDR3 is CASSLGQAGEQYF. The CDR3 coding sequence is TGTGCCAGCAGCTTGGGACAGGCCGGCGAGCAGTACTTC.

This rearrangement joins TRBV4-1 to TRBJ1-5; 8 bases agree with TRBD1. The V and J ends lost 3 bases and 7 bases, in that order; junction bases with no gene match: 5. The CDR3 covers 14 residues. Germline V gene sequence: CDR1 MGHRA, CDR2 YSYEKL. The DNA of the CDR3 is TGCGCCAGCAGCCAGACAGGGGCCAGACAGCCCCAGCATTTT. Translated: CASSQTGARQPQHF.

The chain joins TRBV3-1 (or the pseudogene TRBV3-2) to TRBJ1-2; D gene uncertain. CDR1 is LGHDT, CDR2 YNNKEL, per germline (reference sequence). The CDR3 has 13 amino acids. The germline V and J ends were trimmed by 1 base and 4 bases, with 7 bases remaining between them. The CDR3 sequence: CASSQATSYGYTF. DNA for the CDR3: TGTGCCAGCAGCCAAGCCACCAGCTATGGCTACACCTTC.

The CDR3 protein is CASSDRAGGGPRETQYF. In DNA, the CDR3 is TGTGCCAGCAGCGATAGGGCGGGAGGCGGCCCCCGAGAGACCCAGTACTTC. V gene TRBV9 combines with J gene TRBJ2-5; 8 bases fit TRBD2. The CDR3 runs 17 residues. Trimming removed 3 bases from V and 4 bases from J; junction bases left unmatched: 14. Germline CDR1 SGDLS, CDR2 YYNGEE.

V is TRBV29-1 and J is TRBJ2-1, with 10 bases matching TRBD1. Trimming cost V 0 bases and J 8 bases; bases outside gene matches: 10. Germline V CDR1 and CDR2: SQVTM, ANQGSEA. CDR3 length: 16 residues. CDR3 sequence (DNA): TGCAGCGTTGAAGACTTGGGACAGGGGAGTATCTATGAGCAGTTCTTC. Amino acid sequence: CSVEDLGQGSIYEQFF.

This clone was observed a handful of times. V and J are TRBV28 and TRBJ2-1; 9 bases map to TRBD2. The V gene's germline CDR1 is MDHEN and CDR2 SYDVKM. The CDR3 contains 15 residues. V dropped 3 bases and J dropped 4; count of bases not matched to a gene: 4. For the CDR3, the DNA is TGTGCCAGCAGTTTTAGGACTAGCGTATACAATGAGCAGTTCTTC. Its translation: CASSFRTSVYNEQFF.